What follows describes a single T cell receptor beta chain. Among Cohort 3 donors, those recovered had two negative PCRs, clearance, or symptom resolution. Authors' processing steps: Amplified reference gene primers provided the basis for estimating nucleated cell counts. TCRdb's table, derived via immunoSEQ multiplex PCR, lists solely in-frame clones and lacks some. From that table come the V and J calls and clone size; the DNA was used to work out D and trimming. The sample includes 130,000 or so clones, roughly 89% seen only once; the top ten take around 3.9%. The sample is drawn from a study of blood T cell repertoires in COVID-19. On the study more broadly: COVID-19 samples from acute and convalescent phases originated in the United States, Italy and Spain.

The V gene end was trimmed by 3 bases and the J gene end by 0 bases; junction bases not matched to a gene: 6. The germline V gene encodes CDR1 SGHDT and CDR2 YYEEEE. This CDR3 has 16 residues. The sample comprised PBMCs or T cells enriched from blood (not recorded which). The source is a woman in her 30s who had recovered from COVID-19. V is TRBV5-6 and J is TRBJ1-5; 7 bases fit TRBD1. Here the CDR3 DNA reads TGTGCCAGCAGCTCGGGACAGATACATAGCAATCAGCCCCAGCATTTT. Translated: CASSSGQIHSNQPQHF.